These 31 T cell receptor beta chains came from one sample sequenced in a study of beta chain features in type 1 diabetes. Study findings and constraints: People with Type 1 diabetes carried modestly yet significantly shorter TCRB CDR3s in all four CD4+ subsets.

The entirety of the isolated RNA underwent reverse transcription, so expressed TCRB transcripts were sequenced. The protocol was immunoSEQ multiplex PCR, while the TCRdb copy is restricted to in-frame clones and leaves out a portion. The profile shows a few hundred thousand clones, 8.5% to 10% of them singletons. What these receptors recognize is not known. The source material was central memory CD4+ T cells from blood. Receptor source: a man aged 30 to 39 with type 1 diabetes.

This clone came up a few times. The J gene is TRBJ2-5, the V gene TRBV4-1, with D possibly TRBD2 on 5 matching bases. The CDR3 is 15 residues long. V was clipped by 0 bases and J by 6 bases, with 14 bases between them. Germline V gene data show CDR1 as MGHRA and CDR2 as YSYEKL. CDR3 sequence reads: CASSQDQSGRKTQYF. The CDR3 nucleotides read TGCGCCAGCAGCCAAGATCAAAGTGGGAGAAAGACCCAGTACTTC.

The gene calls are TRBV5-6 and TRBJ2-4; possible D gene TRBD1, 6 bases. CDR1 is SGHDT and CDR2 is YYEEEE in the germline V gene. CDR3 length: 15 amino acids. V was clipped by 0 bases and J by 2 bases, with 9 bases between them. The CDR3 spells CASSLARGSKNIQYF. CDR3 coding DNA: TGTGCCAGCAGCTTGGCCAGGGGATCCAAAAACATTCAGTACTTC.

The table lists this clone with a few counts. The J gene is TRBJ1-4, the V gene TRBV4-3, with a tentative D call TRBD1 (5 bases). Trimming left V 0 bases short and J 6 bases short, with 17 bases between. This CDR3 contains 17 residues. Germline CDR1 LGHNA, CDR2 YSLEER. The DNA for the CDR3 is TGCGCCAGCAGCCAAGACCAAGGGGCTGGGCAACATGAAAAACTGTTTTTT. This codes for CASSQDQGAGQHEKLFF.

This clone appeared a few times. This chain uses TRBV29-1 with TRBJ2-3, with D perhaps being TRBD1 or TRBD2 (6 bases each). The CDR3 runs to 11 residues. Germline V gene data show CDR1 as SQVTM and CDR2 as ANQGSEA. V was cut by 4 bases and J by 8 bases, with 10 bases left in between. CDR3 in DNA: TGCAGCGTTGGAGGGGGAGGTACGCAGTATTTT. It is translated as CSVGGGGTQYF.

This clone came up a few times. DNA of the CDR3: TGTGCCAGCAGCTTTGGGTTGGCAGTCTCCTACAATGAGCAGTTCTTC. As protein: CASSFGLAVSYNEQFF. The V and J genes are TRBV11-2 and TRBJ2-1; D gene unclear. The CDR3 runs 16 residues. Germline CDR1 and CDR2: SGHAT and FQNNGV. The V end lost 3 bases, the J end lost 0 bases, and 12 bases lay between the germline ends. The full variable domain, in which reference TRBV11-2 and TRBJ2-1 provide the parts outside the CDR3, is EAGVAQSPRYKIIEKRQSVAFWCNPISGHATLYWYQQILGQGPKLLIQFQNNGVVDDSQLPKDRFSAERLKGVDSTLKIQPAKLEDSAVYLCASSFGLAVSYNEQFFGPGTRLTVL.

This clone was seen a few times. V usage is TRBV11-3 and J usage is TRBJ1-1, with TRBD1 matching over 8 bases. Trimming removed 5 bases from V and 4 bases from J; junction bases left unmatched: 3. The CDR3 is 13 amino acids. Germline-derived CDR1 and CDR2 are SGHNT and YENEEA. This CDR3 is CASSPGTGTEAFF. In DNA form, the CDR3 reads TGTGCCAGCAGCCCCGGGACAGGCACTGAAGCTTTCTTT.

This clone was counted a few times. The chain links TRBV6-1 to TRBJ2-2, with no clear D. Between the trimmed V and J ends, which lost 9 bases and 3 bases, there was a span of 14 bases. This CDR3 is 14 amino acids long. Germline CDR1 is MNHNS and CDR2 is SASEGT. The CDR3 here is CASSLNLHTGELFF. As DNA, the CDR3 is TGTGCCAGTAGTCTCAATCTTCACACCGGGGAGCTGTTTTTT.

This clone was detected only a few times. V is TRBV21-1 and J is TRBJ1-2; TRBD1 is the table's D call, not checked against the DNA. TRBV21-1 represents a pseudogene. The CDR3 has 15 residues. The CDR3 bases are TGTGCCAGCAGCAAGAGATTGGACAGGGTAAGTGGCTACACCTTC. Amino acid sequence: CASSKRLDRVSGYTF.

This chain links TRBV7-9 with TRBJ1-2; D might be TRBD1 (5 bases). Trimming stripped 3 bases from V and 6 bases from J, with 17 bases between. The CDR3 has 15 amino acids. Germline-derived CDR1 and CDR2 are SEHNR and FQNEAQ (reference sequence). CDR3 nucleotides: TGTGCCAGCAGCTTTTATTCAGGGAGGGAGGATGGCTACACCTTC. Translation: CASSFYSGREDGYTF.

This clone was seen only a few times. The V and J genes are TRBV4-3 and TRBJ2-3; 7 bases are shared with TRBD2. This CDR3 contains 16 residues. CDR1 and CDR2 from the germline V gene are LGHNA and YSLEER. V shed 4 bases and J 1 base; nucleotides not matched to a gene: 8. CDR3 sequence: CASSLRLAFGTDTQYF. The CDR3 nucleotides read TGCGCCAGCAGCCTGCGACTAGCTTTTGGCACAGATACGCAGTATTTT.

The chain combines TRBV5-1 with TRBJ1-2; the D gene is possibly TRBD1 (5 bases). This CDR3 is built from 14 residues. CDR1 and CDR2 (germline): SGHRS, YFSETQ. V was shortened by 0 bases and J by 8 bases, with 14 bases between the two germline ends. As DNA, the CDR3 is TGCGCCAGCAGCTTGGCCGGAGGGGATGGCGGCTACACCTTC. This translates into CASSLAGGDGGYTF.

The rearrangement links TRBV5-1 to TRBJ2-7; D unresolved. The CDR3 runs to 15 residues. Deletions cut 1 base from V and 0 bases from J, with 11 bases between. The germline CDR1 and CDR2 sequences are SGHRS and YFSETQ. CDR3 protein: CASSLTAQYSYEQYF. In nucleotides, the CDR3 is TGCGCCAGCAGCTTGACAGCACAGTACTCCTACGAGCAGTACTTC.

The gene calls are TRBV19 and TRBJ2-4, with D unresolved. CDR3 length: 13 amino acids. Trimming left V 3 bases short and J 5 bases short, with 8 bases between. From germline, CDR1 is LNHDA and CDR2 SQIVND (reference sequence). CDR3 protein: CASSINSENIQYF. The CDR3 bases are TGTGCCAGTAGTATTAATTCCGAAAACATTCAGTACTTC.

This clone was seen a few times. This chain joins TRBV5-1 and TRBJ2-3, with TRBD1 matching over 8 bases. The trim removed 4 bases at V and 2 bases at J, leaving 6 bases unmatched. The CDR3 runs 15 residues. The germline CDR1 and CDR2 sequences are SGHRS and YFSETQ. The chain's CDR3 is CASSHGQGVTDTQYF. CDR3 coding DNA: TGCGCCAGCAGCCACGGACAGGGAGTCACAGATACGCAGTATTTT.

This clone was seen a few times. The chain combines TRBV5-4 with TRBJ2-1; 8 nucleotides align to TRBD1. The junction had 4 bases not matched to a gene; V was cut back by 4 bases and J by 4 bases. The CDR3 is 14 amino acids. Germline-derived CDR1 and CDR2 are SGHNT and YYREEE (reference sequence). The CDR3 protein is CASSKTGDYNEQFF. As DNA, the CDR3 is TGTGCCAGCAGCAAGACAGGGGATTACAATGAGCAGTTCTTC. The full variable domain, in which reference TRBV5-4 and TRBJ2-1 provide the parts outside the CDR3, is ETGVTQSPTHLIKTRGQQVTLRCSSQSGHNTVSWYQQALGQGPQFIFQYYREEENGRGNFPPRFSGLQFPNYSSELNVNALELDDSALYLCASSKTGDYNEQFFGPGTRLTVL.

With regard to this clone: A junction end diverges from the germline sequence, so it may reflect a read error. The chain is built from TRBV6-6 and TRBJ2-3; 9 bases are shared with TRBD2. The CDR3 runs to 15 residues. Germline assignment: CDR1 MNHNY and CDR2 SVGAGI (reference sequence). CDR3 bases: TGTGCCATCAGTGACCCCGTAGCGGGAGCAGATACGCAGTATTTT. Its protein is CAISDPVAGADTQYF.

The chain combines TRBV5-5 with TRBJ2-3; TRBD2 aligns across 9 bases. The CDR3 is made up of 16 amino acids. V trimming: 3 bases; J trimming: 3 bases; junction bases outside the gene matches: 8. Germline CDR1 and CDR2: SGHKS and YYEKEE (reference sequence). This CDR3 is CASSWGSGSGTDTQYF. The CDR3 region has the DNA TGTGCCAGCAGCTGGGGTAGCGGGAGTGGTACAGATACGCAGTATTTT.

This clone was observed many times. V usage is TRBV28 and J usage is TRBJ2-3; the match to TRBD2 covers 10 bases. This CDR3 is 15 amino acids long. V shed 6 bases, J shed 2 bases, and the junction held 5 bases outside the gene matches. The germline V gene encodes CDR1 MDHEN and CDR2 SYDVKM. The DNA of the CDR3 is TGTGCCAGCAGCCCACTAGCGGGACTCACAGATACGCAGTATTTT. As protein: CASSPLAGLTDTQYF.

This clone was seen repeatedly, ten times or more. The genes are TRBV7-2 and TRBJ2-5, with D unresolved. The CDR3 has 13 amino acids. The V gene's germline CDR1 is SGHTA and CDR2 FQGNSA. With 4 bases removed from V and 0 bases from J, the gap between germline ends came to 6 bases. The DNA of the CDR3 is TGTGCCAGCAGCTCAACCAACCAAGAGACCCAGTACTTC. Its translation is CASSSTNQETQYF. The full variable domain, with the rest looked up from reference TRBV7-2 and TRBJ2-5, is GAGVSQSPSNKVTEKGKDVELRCDPISGHTALYWYRQSLGQGLEFLIYFQGNSAPDKSGLPSDRFSAERTGGSVSTLTIQRTQQEDSAVYLCASSSTNQETQYFGPGTRLLVL.

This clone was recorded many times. The CDR3 loop is CASSVGSGANVLTF. CDR3 sequence (DNA): TGTGCCAGCAGCGTAGGCTCTGGGGCCAACGTCCTGACTTTC. V and J are TRBV9 and TRBJ2-6; D not resolved. CDR1 and CDR2 from the germline V gene are SGDLS and YYNGEE. The CDR3 length is 14 residues. Trimming stripped 0 bases from V and 0 bases from J, with 1 base between.

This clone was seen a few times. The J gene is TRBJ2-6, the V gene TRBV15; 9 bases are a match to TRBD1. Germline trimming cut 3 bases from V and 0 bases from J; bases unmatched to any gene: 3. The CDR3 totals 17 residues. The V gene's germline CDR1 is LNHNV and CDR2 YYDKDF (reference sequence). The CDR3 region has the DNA TGTGCCACCAGCAGGGGACAGGGAGGCTCTGGGGCCAACGTCCTGACTTTC. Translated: CATSRGQGGSGANVLTF.

CDR3 sequence: CASSQESANTTPQHF. CDR3 sequence (DNA): TGTGCCAGCAGCCAAGAATCCGCGAATACCACGCCCCAGCATTTT. The chain has TRBV4-2 and TRBJ1-5, with D unclear. The CDR3 extends over 15 amino acids. V was shortened by 0 bases and J by 9 bases, with 15 bases between the two germline ends. Per germline, CDR1 LGHNA and CDR2 YNFKEQ.

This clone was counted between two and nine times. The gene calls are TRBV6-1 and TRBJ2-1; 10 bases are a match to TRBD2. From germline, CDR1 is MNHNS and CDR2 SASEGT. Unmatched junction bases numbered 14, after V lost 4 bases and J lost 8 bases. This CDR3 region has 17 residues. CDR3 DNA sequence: TGTGCCAGCAGTGGCTCATATTCTTCTAGCGGGAGCTATGAGCAGTTCTTC. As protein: CASSGSYSSSGSYEQFF.

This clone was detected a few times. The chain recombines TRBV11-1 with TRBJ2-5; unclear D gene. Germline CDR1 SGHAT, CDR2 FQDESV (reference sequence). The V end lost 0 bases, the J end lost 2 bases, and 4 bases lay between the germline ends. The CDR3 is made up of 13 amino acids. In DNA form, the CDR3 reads TGTGCCAGCAGCTTAGCGGTTCAAGAGACCCAGTACTTC. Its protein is CASSLAVQETQYF.

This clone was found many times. CDR3: CAWSDRGNIQYF. The CDR3 nucleotides are TGTGCCTGGAGCGACAGGGGTAACATTCAGTACTTC. V is TRBV30 and J is TRBJ2-4, with 8 bases that match TRBD1. CDR1 is GTSNPN and CDR2 is SVGIG in the germline V gene (reference sequence). The CDR3 has 12 residues. J was trimmed by 7 bases and V by 3 bases; bases with no gene match: 2.

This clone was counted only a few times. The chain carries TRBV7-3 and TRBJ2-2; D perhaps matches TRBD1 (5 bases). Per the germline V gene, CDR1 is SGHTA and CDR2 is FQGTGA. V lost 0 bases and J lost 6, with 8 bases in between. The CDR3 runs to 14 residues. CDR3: CASSLTDSPGELFF. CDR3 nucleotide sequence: TGTGCCAGCAGCTTAACTGACAGTCCCGGGGAGCTGTTTTTT.

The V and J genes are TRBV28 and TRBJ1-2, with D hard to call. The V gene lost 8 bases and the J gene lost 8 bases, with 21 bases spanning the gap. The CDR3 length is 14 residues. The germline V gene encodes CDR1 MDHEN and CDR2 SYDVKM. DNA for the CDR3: TGTGCCAGCCAGGACGCCGGACGAGGGCAAGGCTACACCTTC. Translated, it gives CASQDAGRGQGYTF.

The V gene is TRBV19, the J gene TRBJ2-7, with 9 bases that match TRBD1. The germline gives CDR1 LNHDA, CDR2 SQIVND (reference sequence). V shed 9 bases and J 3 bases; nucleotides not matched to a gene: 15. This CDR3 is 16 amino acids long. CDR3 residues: CASQRGDRGDIYEQYF. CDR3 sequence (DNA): TGTGCCAGCCAACGAGGCGACAGGGGGGACATCTACGAGCAGTACTTC.

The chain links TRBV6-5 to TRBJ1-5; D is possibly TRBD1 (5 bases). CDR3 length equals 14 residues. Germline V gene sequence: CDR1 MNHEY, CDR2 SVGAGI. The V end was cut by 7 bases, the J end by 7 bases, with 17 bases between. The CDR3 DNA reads TGTGCCAGCATCCCGGGGGGGATCAGGCAGCCCCAGCATTTT. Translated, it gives CASIPGGIRQPQHF.

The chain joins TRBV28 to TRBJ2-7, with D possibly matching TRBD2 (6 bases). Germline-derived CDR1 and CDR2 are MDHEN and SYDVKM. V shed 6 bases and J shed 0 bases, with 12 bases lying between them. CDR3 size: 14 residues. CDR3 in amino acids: CASSRPSASYEQYF. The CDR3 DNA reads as TGTGCCAGCAGCCGGCCTAGCGCCTCCTACGAGCAGTACTTC.

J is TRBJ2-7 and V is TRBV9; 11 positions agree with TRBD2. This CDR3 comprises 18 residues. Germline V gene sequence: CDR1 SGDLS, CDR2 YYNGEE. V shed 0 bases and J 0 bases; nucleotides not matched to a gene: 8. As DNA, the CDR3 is TGTGCCAGCAGCGTAGGAGAGACTAGCGGGACCCGCTCCTACGAGCAGTACTTC. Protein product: CASSVGETSGTRSYEQYF.